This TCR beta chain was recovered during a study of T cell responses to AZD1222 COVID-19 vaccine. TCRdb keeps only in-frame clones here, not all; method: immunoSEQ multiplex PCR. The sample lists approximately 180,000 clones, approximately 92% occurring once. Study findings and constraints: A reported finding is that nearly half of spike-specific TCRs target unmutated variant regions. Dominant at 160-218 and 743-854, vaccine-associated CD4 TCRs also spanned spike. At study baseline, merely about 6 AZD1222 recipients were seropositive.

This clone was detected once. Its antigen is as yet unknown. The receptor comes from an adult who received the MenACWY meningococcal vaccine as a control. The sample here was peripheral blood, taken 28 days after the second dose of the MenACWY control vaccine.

The CDR3 DNA reads TGTGCCAGCGGGGGGCCGCTCACAGATACGCAGTATTTT. Its protein is CASGGPLTDTQYF. The chain uses TRBV7-2 and TRBJ2-3; D is possibly TRBD1 or TRBD2 (6 bases each). Germline CDR1 SGHTA, CDR2 FQGNSA. V lost 8 bases and J 2 bases, leaving 11 bases between the germline ends. The CDR3 runs 13 residues.